The TCR beta chain under discussion was sequenced for a study of PD-L1 blockade in urothelial cancer. There are 15 residues in the CDR3. Germline V CDR1 and CDR2: SGDLS, YYNGEE. V lost 2 bases, J lost 7 bases, and 15 bases lay in between. Time point defined: pretreatment peripheral blood. The diagnosis in patients was locally advanced or metastatic urothelial carcinoma. Using immunoSEQ multiplex PCR, the repertoire was profiled, and TCRdb retains in-frame clones only, with some absent. The sample has under 60,000 clones, around 80% seen once; the top ten hold roughly 2.9%. The sequences come from PBMCs, collected around atezolizumab (anti-PD-L1) treatment. The gene calls are TRBV9 and TRBJ2-2; possibly TRBD2 for D (5 bases). The TCR comes from a man aged 70 or older with urothelial cancer. The chain's CDR3 is CASSVIPGRDGELFF. Written as DNA, the CDR3 is TGTGCCAGCAGCGTCATCCCCGGACGGGACGGGGAGCTGTTTTTT.